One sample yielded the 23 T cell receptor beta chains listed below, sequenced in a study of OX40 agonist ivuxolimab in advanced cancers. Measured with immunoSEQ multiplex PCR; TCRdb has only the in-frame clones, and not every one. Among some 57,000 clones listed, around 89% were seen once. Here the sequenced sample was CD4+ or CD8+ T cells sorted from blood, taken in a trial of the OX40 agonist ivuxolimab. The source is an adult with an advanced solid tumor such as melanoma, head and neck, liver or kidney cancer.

The CDR3 here is CASSYPDKNTEAFF. The CDR3 coding sequence is TGCGCCAGCAGCTACCCGGACAAGAACACTGAAGCTTTCTTT. The rearrangement links TRBV5-1 to TRBJ1-1, with D possibly TRBD1 on 5 matching bases. Trimming removed 3 bases from V and 1 base from J, with 10 bases in between. This CDR3 is 14 amino acids long. Germline CDR1 is SGHRS and CDR2 is YFSETQ. Drawing the rest from reference TRBV5-1 and TRBJ1-1, the complete variable domain is KAGVTQTPRYLIKTRGQQVTLSCSPISGHRSVSWYQQTPGQGLQFLFEYFSETQRNKGNFPGRFSGRQFSNSRSEMNVSTLELGDSALYLCASSYPDKNTEAFFGQGTRLTVV.

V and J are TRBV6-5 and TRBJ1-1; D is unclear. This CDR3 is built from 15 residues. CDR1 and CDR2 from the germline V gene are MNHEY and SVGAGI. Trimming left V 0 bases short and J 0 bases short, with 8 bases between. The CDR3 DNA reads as TGTGCCAGCAGTTACTCAATGGGAATGAACACTGAAGCTTTCTTT. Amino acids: CASSYSMGMNTEAFF.

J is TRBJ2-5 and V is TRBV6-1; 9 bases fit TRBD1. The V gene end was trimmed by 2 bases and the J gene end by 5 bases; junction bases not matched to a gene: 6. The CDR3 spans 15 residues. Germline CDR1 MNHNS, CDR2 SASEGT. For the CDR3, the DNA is TGTGCCAGCAGTGAACGGGGGACAGGGAAGGAGACCCAGTACTTC. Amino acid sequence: CASSERGTGKETQYF.

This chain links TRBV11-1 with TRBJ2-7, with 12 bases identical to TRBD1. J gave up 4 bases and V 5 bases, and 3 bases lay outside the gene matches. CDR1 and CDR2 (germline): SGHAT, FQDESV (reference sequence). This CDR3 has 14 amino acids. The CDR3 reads CASSRDRGLYEQYF. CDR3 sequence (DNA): TGTGCCAGCAGCCGGGACAGGGGGCTATACGAGCAGTACTTC.

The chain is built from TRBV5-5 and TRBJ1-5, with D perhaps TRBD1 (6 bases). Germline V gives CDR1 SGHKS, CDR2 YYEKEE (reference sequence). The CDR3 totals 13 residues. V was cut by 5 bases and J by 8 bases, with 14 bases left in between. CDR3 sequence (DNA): TGTGCCAGCAGTCTACAGGGAAAGGAGCCCCAGCATTTT. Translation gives CASSLQGKEPQHF. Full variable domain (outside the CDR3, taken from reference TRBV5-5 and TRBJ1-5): DAGVTQSPTHLIKTRGQQVTLRCSPISGHKSVSWYQQVLGQGPQFIFQYYEKEERGRGNFPDRFSARQFPNYSSELNVNALLLGDSALYLCASSLQGKEPQHFGDGTRLSIL.

The CDR3: CAGRGGGYEQYF. The CDR3, as DNA: TGTGCCGGACGCGGGGGAGGATACGAGCAGTACTTC. The chain is built from TRBV19 and TRBJ2-7, with TRBD2 matching 7 bases. V dropped 11 bases and J dropped 4; count of bases not matched to a gene: 8. Looked up from germline, CDR1 is LNHDA and CDR2 is SQIVND (reference sequence). The CDR3 contains 12 residues.

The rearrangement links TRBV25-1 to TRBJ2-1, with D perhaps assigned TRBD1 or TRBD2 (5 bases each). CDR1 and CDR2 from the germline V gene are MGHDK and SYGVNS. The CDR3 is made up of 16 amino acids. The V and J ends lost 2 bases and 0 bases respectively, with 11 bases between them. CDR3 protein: CASSEGGASSYNEQFF. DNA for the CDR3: TGTGCCAGCAGTGAAGGGGGAGCCAGCTCCTACAATGAGCAGTTCTTC.

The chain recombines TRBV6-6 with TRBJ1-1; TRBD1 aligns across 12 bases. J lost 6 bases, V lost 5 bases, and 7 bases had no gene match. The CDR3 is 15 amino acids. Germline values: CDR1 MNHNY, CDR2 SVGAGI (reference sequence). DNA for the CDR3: TGTGCCAGCAGTGACACGGGACAGGGGGCGCCTGAAGCTTTCTTT. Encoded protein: CASSDTGQGAPEAFF.

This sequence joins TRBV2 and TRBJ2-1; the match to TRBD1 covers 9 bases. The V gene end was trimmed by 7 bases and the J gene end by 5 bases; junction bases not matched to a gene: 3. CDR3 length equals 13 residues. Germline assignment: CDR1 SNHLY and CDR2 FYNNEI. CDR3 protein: CASIRDRDNEQFF. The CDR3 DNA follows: TGTGCCAGCATCCGGGACAGGGACAATGAGCAGTTCTTC.

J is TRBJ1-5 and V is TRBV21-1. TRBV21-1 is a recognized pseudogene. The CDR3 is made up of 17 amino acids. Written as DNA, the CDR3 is TGTGCCAGCAGAATCTGTATTGGGGGAGTAAGCAATCAGCCCCAGCATTTT. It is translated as CASRICIGGVSNQPQHF.

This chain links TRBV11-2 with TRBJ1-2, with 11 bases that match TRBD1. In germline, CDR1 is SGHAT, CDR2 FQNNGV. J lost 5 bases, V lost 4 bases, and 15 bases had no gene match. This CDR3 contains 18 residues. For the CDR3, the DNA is TGTGCCAGCAGCTCCCGGTCCCGGGACAGGGGGGGTGCGTATGGCTACACCTTC. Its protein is CASSSRSRDRGGAYGYTF.

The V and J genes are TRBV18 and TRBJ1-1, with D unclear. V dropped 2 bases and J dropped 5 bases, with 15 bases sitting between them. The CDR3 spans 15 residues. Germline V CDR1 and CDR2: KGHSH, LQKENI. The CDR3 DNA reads TGTGCCAGCTCACCATACGACCTCCCGCGGACTGAAGCTTTCTTT. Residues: CASSPYDLPRTEAFF.

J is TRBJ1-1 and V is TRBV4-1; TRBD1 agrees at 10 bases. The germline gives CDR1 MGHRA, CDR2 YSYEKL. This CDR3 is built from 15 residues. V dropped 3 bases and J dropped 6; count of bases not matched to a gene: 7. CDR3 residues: CASSQGQGFVAEAFF. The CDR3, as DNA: TGCGCCAGCAGCCAGGGACAGGGGTTTGTCGCTGAAGCTTTCTTT.

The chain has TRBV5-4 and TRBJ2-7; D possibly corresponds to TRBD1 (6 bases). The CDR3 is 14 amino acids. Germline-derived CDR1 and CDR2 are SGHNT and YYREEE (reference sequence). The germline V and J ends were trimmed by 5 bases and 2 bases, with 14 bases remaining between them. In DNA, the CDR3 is TGTGCCAGCAGTTCCGGGACAACTACCTACGAGCAGTACTTC. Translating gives CASSSGTTTYEQYF.

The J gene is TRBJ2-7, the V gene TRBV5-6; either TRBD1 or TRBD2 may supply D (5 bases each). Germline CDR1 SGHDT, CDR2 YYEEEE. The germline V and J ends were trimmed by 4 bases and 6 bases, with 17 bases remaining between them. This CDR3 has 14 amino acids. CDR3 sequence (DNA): TGTGCCAGCAGCCCCGGGACCGGGGATCGCGAGCAGTACTTC. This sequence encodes CASSPGTGDREQYF.

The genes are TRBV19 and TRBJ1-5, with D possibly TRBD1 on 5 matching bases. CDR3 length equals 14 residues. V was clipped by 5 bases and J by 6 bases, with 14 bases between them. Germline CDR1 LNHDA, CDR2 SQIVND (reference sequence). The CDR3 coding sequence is TGTGCCAGTAGTGCGAGGGGAAGGAGTCAGCCCCAGCATTTT. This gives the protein CASSARGRSQPQHF.

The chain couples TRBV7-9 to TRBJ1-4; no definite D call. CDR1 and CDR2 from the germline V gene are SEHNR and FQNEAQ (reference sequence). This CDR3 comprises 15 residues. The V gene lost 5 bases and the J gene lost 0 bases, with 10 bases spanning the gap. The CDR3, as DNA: TGTGCCAGCAGCCAGGACGGTGCAACTAATGAAAAACTGTTTTTT. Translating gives CASSQDGATNEKLFF.

CDR3 amino acids: CAWSVRGRNNQPQHF. The CDR3 DNA follows: TGTGCCTGGAGTGTACGGGGAAGAAACAATCAGCCCCAGCATTTT. The rearrangement joins TRBV30 to TRBJ1-5; D not certain. V was pared by 0 bases and J by 3 bases, with 12 bases between. Germline values: CDR1 GTSNPN, CDR2 SVGIG (reference sequence). The CDR3 consists of 15 residues.

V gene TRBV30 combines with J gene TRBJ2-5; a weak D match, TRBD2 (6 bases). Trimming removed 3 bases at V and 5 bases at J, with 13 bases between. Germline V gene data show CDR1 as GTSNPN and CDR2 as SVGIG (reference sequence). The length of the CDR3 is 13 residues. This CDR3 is CAWSGDWRETQYF. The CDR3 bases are TGTGCCTGGAGCGGGGACTGGAGGGAGACCCAGTACTTC.

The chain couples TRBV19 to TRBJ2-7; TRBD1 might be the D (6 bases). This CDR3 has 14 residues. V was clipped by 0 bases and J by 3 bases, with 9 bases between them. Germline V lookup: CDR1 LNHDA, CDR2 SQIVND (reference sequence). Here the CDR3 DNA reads TGTGCCAGTAGTATAGATGCACAGGGCTACGAGCAGTACTTC. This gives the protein CASSIDAQGYEQYF.

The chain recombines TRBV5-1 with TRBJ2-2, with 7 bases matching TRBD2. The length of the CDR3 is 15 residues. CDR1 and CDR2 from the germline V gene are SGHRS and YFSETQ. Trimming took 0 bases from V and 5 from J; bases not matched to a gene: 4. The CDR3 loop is CASSLAVAGTGELFF. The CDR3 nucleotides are TGCGCCAGCAGCTTGGCGGTAGCGGGTACCGGGGAGCTGTTTTTT.

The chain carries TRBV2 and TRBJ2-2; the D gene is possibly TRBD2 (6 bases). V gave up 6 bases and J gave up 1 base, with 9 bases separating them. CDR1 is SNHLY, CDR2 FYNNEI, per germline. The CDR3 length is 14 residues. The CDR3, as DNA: TGTGCCAGCAGAGAGCGGGTGAACACCGGGGAGCTGTTTTTT. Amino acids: CASRERVNTGELFF.

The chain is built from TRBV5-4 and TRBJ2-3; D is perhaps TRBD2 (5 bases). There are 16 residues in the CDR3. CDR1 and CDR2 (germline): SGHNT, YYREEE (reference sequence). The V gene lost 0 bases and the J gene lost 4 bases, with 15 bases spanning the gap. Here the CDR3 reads CASSLVSLAGADTQYF. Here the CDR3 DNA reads TGTGCCAGCAGCTTGGTGTCCCTAGCTGGGGCAGATACGCAGTATTTT. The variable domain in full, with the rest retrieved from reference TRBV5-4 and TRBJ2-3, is ETGVTQSPTHLIKTRGQQVTLRCSSQSGHNTVSWYQQALGQGPQFIFQYYREEENGRGNFPPRFSGLQFPNYSSELNVNALELDDSALYLCASSLVSLAGADTQYFGPGTRLTVL.